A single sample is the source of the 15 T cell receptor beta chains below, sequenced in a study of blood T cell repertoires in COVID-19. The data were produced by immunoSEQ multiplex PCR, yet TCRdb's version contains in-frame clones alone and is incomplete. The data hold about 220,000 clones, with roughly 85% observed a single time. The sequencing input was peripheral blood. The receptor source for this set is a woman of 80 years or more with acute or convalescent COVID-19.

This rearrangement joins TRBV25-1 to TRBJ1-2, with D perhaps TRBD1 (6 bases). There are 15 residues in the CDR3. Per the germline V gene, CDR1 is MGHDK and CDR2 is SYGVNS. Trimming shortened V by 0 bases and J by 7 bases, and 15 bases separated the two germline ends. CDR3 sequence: CASSEYILGRGGYTF. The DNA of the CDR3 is TGTGCCAGCAGTGAATATATCTTGGGCAGGGGTGGCTACACCTTC.

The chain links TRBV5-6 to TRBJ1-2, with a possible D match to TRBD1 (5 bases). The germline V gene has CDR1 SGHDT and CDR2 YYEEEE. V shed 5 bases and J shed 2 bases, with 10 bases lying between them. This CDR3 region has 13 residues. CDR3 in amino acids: CASSIRENYGYTF. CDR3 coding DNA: TGTGCCAGCAGTATCAGGGAAAACTATGGCTACACCTTC. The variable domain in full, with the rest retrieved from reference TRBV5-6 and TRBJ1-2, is DAGVTQSPTHLIKTRGQQVTLRCSPKSGHDTVSWYQQALGQGPQFIFQYYEEEERQRGNFPDRFSGHQFPNYSSELNVNALLLGDSALYLCASSIRENYGYTFGSGTRLTVV.

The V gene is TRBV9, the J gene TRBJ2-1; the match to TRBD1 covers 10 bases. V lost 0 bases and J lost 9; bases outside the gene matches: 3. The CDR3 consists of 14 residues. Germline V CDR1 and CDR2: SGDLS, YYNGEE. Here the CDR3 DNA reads TGTGCCAGCAGCGTAGAATGGGACAGGGGTGAGCAGTTCTTC. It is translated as CASSVEWDRGEQFF.

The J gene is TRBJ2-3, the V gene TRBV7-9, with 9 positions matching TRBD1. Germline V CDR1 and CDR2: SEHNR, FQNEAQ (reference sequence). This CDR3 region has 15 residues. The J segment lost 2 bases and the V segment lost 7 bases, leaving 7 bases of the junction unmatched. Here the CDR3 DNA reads TGTGCCAGCACCCCCGGGACAGGGACCACAGATACGCAGTATTTT. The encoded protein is CASTPGTGTTDTQYF. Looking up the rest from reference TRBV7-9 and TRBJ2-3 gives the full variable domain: DTGVSQNPRHKITKRGQNVTFRCDPISEHNRLYWYRQTLGQGPEFLTYFQNEAQLEKSRLLSDRFSAERPKGSFSTLEIQRTEQGDSAMYLCASTPGTGTTDTQYFGPGTRLTVL.

The CDR3 coding sequence is TGTGCCAGCAGCGGGCCGGGACAGAGCTCTGGAAACACCATATATTTT. Translation: CASSGPGQSSGNTIYF. The chain combines TRBV6-2 or TRBV6-3 with TRBJ1-3; 7 bases are a match to TRBD1. CDR1 and CDR2 (germline): MNHEY, SVGEGT. CDR3 size: 16 residues. Germline trimming cut 6 bases from V and 0 bases from J; bases unmatched to any gene: 8.

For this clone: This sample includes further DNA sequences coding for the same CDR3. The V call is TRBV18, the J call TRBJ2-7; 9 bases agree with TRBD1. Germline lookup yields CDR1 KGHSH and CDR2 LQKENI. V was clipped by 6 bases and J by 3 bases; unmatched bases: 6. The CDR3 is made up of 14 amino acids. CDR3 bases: TGTGCCAGCTCGCCGGGACAGGGCATCTACGAGCAGTACTTC. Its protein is CASSPGQGIYEQYF.

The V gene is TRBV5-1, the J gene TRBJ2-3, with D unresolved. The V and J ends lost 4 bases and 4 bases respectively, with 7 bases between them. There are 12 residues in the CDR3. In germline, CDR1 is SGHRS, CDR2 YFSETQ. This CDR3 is CASSDLADTQYF. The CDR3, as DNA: TGCGCCAGCAGCGACTTAGCAGATACGCAGTATTTT.

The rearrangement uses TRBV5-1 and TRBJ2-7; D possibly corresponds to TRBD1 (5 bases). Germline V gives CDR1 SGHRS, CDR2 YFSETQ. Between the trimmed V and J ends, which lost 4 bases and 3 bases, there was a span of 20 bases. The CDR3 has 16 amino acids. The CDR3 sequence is CASSPDPVRRGYEQYF. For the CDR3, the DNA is TGCGCCAGCAGCCCGGACCCCGTAAGAAGGGGCTACGAGCAGTACTTC.

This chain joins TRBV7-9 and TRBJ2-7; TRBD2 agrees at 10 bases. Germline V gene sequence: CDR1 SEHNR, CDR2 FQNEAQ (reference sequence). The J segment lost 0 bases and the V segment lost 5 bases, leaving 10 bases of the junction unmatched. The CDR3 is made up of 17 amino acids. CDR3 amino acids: CASSRILAGPSSYEQYF. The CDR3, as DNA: TGTGCCAGCAGCAGAATACTAGCGGGGCCGAGCTCCTACGAGCAGTACTTC.

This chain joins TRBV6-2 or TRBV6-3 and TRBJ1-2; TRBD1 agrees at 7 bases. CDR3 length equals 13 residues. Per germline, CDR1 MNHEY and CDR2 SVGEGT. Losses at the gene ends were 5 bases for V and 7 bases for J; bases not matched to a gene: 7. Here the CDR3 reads CASSLEDRRGYTF. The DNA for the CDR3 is TGTGCCAGCAGTCTGGAGGACAGGCGTGGCTACACCTTC.

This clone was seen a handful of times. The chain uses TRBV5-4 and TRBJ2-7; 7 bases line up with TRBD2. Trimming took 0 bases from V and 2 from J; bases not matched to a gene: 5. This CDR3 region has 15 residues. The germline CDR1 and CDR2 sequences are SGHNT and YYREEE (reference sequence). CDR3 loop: CASSLARGGAYEQYF. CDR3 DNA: TGTGCCAGCAGCTTGGCCCGGGGAGGGGCCTACGAGCAGTACTTC.

CDR3 protein: CASSYSKSGGMRTDTQYF. In DNA form, the CDR3 reads TGTGCCAGCAGTTACTCGAAAAGCGGGGGGATGAGGACAGATACGCAGTATTTT. The J gene is TRBJ2-3, the V gene TRBV6-2 or TRBV6-3; 9 bases match TRBD2. V trimming: 0 bases; J trimming: 3 bases; junction bases outside the gene matches: 10. Germline loops: CDR1 MNHEY, CDR2 SVGEGT. CDR3 length equals 18 residues.

CDR3 coding DNA: TGCGCCAGCAGCCATAGCGGGGGGGCCGGTGAGCAGTTCTTC. It translates to CASSHSGGAGEQFF. The V call is TRBV4-1, the J call TRBJ2-1; 11 bases agree with TRBD2. V gave up 3 bases and J gave up 9 bases; unmatched junction bases: 4. Germline CDR1 is MGHRA and CDR2 is YSYEKL. The length of the CDR3 is 14 residues.

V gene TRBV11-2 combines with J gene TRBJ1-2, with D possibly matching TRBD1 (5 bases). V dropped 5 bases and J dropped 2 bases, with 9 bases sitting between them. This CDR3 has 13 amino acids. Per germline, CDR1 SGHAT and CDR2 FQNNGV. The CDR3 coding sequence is TGTGCCAGCAGCACAGGACCAAACTATGGCTACACCTTC. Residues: CASSTGPNYGYTF.

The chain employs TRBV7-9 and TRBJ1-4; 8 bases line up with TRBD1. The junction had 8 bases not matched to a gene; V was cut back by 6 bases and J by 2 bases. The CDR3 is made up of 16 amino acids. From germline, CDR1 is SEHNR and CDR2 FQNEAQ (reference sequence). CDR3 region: CASRSGQGDTNEKLFF. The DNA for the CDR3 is TGTGCCAGCAGATCCGGACAGGGAGATACTAATGAAAAACTGTTTTTT.